What follows is one T cell receptor beta chain and its context. How the authors handled the data: Amplification from reference gene primers served as the basis for estimated nucleated cell counts. Only in-frame clones appear in the TCRdb table, and some are missing; sequencing was by immunoSEQ multiplex PCR. The V and J calls and the clone size are those of that table, but D and trimming were determined from the DNA. The sample lists about 100,000 clones; approximately 85% were seen once. The data are from a study of blood T cell repertoires in COVID-19. The sequencing input was peripheral blood. This receptor was identified in a woman of 80 years or more with active or convalescent COVID-19.

CDR3 loop: CSVGIAVSSPNEQFF. Written as DNA, the CDR3 is TGCAGCGTTGGGATAGCGGTATCCTCCCCCAATGAGCAGTTCTTC. The gene calls are TRBV29-1 and TRBJ2-1; tentative D call: TRBD2 (6 bases). Trimming removed 4 bases at V and 6 bases at J, with 19 bases between. The germline V gene has CDR1 SQVTM and CDR2 ANQGSEA. CDR3 length: 15 residues.